This T cell receptor (beta chain) appears in the sequencing data of a study of blood T cell repertoires in COVID-19. The CDR3 has 11 residues. V lost 2 bases and J 4 bases, leaving 3 bases between the germline ends. The germline V gene encodes CDR1 DFQATT and CDR2 SNEGSKA (reference sequence). Generated by immunoSEQ multiplex PCR, the TCRdb table keeps only in-frame clones and is missing some. The sample shows 200,000 to 250,000 clones, 81% of them seen only once. The gene calls are TRBV20-1 and TRBJ2-1, with D unclear. This sequence originates from a man in his forties who had recovered from COVID-19. The sample consisted of PBMCs or T cells enriched from blood (not recorded which). The CDR3 sequence: CSARTYNEQFF. Here the CDR3 DNA reads TGCAGTGCTAGAACTTACAATGAGCAGTTCTTC.